Listed below are T cell receptor beta chains from one sample, sequenced in a study of CD4 T cells in relation to SARS-CoV-2 and coronaviruses. These TCRs are of unknown antigen specificity. TCRdb keeps only in-frame clones here, not all; method: immunoSEQ multiplex PCR. The data show 25,000 to 30,000 clones, about 79% seen once. The sample consisted of CD4+ T cells from PBMCs, cultured in vitro. These TCRs come from a human donor in good health. CDR3s include the opening cysteine and the closing phenylalanine or tryptophan. A D gene is named only where the DNA matches it firmly. Clone size is not always given. Where it is, it says once, few, many or a class for expanded clones.

J | D | V | size | CDR3 | DNA
TRBJ1-5 | . | TRBV6-2/TRBV6-3 | few | CASSTPVPGVNQPQHF | TGTGCCAGCAGTACCCCAGTTCCAGGTGTTAATCAGCCCCAGCATTTT
TRBJ1-3 | TRBD1 | TRBV6-5 | few | CASRTGYAGNTIYF | TGTGCCAGCAGGACAGGGTACGCTGGAAACACCATATATTTT
TRBJ2-1 | TRBD2 | TRBV19 | . | CASSILAGNYNEQFF | TGTGCCAGTAGTATACTAGCGGGCAACTACAATGAGCAGTTCTTC
TRBJ2-1 | . | TRBV3-1/TRBV3-2 | . | CASSLDYFLYNEQFF | TGTGCCAGCAGCTTGGACTACTTCCTCTACAATGAGCAGTTCTTC
TRBJ2-2 | . | TRBV4-2 | once | CASSQEVVGASTGELFF | TGTGCCAGCAGCCAAGAAGTCGTGGGGGCGAGCACCGGGGAGCTGTTTTTT
TRBJ2-7 | . | TRBV4-3 | . | CASSQDSSSSYEQYF | TGCGCCAGCAGCCAAGATTCGAGCAGCTCCTACGAGCAGTACTTC
TRBJ2-1 | TRBD1 | TRBV19 | . | CASSRQGQGRNEQFF | TGTGCCAGTAGTAGGCAGGGACAGGGTAGGAATGAGCAGTTCTTC
TRBJ2-3 | TRBD2 | TRBV4-2 | . | CASSQFALAGGTDTQYF | TGTGCCAGCAGCCAATTTGCTCTAGCGGGGGGCACAGATACGCAGTATTTT
TRBJ2-1 | . | TRBV3-1/TRBV3-2 | large | CASSQDTTPNEQFF | TGTGCCAGCAGCCAAGATACGACACCCAATGAGCAGTTCTTC
TRBJ2-7 | TRBD2 | TRBV6-5 | . | CASSREIAGRYEQYF | TGTGCCAGCAGTCGAGAAATAGCGGGAAGGTACGAGCAGTACTTC
TRBJ2-3 | TRBD1 | TRBV5-1 | . | CASSGGQGFTDTQYF | TGCGCCAGCAGCGGGGGACAGGGCTTCACAGATACGCAGTATTTT
TRBJ1-5 | TRBD1 | TRBV4-1 | . | CASSQGTGHSNQPQHF | TGCGCCAGCAGCCAGGGGACAGGGCATAGCAATCAGCCCCAGCATTTT
TRBJ2-7 | TRBD1 | TRBV3-1/TRBV3-2 | large | CASSQAGGYEQYF | TGTGCCAGCAGCCAAGCAGGGGGCTACGAGCAGTACTTC
TRBJ2-7 | . | TRBV11-3 | . | CASSEDSRTARVDEQYF | TGTGCCAGCAGCGAAGACTCCCGGACAGCGAGGGTCGACGAGCAGTACTTC
TRBJ2-3 | . | TRBV3-1/TRBV3-2 | . | CASSQDHLEPGTDTQYF | TGTGCCAGCAGCCAAGATCATCTCGAGCCAGGCACAGATACGCAGTATTTT